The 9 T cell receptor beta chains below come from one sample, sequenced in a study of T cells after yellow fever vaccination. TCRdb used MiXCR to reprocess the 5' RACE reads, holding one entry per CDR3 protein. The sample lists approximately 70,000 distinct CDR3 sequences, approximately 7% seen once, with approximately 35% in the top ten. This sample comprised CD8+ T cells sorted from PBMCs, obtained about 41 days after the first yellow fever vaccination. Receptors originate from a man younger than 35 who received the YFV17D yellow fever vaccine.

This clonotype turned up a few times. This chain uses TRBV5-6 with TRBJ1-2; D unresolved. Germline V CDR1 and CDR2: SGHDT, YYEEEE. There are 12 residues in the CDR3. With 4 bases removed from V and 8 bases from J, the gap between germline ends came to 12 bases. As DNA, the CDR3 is TGTGCCAGCAGCCCCTCACCGTCCGGCTACACCTTC. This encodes CASSPSPSGYTF.

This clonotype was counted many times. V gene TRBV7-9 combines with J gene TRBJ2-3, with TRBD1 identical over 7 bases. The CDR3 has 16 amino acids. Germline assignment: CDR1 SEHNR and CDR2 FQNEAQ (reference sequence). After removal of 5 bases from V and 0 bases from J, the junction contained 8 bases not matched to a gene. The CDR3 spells CASSTPGQTSTDTQYF. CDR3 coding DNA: TGTGCCAGCAGCACCCCGGGACAGACTAGCACAGATACGCAGTATTTT.

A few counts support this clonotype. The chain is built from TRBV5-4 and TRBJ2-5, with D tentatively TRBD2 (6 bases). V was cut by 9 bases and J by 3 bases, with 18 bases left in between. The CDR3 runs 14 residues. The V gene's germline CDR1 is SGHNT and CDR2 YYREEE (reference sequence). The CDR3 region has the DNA TGTGCCACCGCCGGGCGGGGAGATAAAGAGACCCAGTACTTC. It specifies CATAGRGDKETQYF.

Here the CDR3 reads CASSLRLAGVSYEQYF. CDR3 nucleotides: TGTGCCAGCAGTTTAAGACTAGCGGGGGTCTCCTACGAGCAGTACTTC. This chain connects TRBV27 to TRBJ2-7, with TRBD2 identical over 12 bases. V lost 2 bases to trimming and J lost 0 bases; unmatched junction nucleotides: 2. The length of the CDR3 is 16 residues. Germline assignment: CDR1 MNHEY and CDR2 SMNVEV (reference sequence).

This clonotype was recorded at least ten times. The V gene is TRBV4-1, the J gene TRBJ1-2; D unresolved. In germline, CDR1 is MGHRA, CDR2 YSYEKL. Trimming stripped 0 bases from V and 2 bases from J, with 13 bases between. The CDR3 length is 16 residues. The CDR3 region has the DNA TGCGCCAGCAGCCAAGAACCCGGACGGCGGAACTATGGCTACACCTTC. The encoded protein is CASSQEPGRRNYGYTF.

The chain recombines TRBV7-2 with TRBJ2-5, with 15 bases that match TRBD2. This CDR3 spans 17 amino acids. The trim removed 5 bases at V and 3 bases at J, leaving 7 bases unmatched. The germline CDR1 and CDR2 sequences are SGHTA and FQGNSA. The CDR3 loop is CASSIAWTSGGEETQYF. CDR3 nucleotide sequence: TGTGCCAGCAGCATCGCCTGGACTAGCGGGGGGGAAGAGACCCAGTACTTC.

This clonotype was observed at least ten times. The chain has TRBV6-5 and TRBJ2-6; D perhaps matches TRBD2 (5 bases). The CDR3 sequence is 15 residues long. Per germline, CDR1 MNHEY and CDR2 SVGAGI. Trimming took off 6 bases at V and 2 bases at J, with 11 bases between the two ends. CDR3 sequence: CASSLTSTGANVLTF. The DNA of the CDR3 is TGTGCCAGCAGCCTAACTAGTACTGGGGCCAACGTCCTGACTTTC.

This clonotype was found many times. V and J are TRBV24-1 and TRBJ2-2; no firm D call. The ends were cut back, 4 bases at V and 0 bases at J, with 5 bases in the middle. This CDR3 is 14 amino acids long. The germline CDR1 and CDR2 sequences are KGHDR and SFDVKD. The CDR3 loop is CATSEVANTGELFF. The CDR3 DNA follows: TGTGCCACCAGTGAGGTCGCGAACACCGGGGAGCTGTTTTTT.

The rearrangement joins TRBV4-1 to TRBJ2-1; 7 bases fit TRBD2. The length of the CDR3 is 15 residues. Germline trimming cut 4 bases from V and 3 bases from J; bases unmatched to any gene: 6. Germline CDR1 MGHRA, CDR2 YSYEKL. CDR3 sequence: CASSRAGELYNEQFF. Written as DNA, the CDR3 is TGCGCCAGCAGCCGGGCGGGGGAACTCTACAATGAGCAGTTCTTC.